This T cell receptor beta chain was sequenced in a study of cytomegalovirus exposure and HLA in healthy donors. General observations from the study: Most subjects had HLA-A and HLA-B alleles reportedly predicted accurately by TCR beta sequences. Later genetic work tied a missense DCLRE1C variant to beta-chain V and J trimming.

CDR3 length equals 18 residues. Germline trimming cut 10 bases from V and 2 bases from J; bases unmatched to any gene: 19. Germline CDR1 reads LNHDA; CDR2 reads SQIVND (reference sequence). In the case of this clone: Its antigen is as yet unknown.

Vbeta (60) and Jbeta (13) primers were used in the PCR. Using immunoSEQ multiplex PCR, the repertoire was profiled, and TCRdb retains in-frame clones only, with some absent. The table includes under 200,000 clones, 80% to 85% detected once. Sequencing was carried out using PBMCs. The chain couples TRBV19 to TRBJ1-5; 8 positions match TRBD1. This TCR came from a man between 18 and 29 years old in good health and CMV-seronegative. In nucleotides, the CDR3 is TGTGCCACTACCGAAACAGGGGGGGGATATGCGGGCAATCAGCCCCAGCATTTT. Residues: CATTETGGGYAGNQPQHF.